The TCR beta chain under discussion was sequenced for a study of post-analysis software for immune sequencing data. Study-level information: Patients had relapsing-remitting, secondary progressive or progressive-relapsing multiple sclerosis; some lacked subtype.

With respect to this clonotype: What it recognizes is unknown.

Whole-study findings and limits: Samples from a shared batch, those prepared together, strongly co-clustered by F measure. Versus controls, multiple sclerosis patients showed significantly lower diversity (normalized Chao1). Elevated frequency relative to controls characterized roughly five TRBV segments in patients, TRBV5-6, TRBV5-1 and TRBV20-1 among them.

Per germline, CDR1 SNHLY and CDR2 FYNNEI. Between the trimmed V and J ends, which lost 8 bases and 4 bases, there was a span of 11 bases. The CDR3 totals 12 residues. The TCR beta cDNA libraries carried unique molecular identifiers. MiXCR was run by TCRdb on the PCR reads, yielding one entry per CDR3 protein. The table includes around 710,000 distinct CDR3 sequences, roughly 46% detected once. The chain joins TRBV2 to TRBJ1-2; D not resolved. This clonotype was obtained from a girl aged 5 to 17 with multiple sclerosis. Material for sequencing was blood. The CDR3 DNA reads as TGTGCCAGCGGCGTTTCCACCTATGGCTACACCTTC. Protein sequence: CASGVSTYGYTF.